The 18 T cell receptor beta chains reported below all come from one sample, sequenced in a study of T cells after yellow fever vaccination. TCRdb analysed the 5' RACE reads with MiXCR anew, one entry per CDR3 protein. The sample holds about 110,000 distinct CDR3 sequences, more than 7.5% seen once. The specimen was CD8+ T cells sorted from PBMCs, collected 45 days after the yellow fever booster vaccination. The receptors were gathered from a man aged 25-45 years who received the YFV17D yellow fever vaccine.

This clonotype occurred many times. The rearrangement joins TRBV29-1 to TRBJ2-3, with 12 nucleotides matching TRBD1. The germline V gene encodes CDR1 SQVTM and CDR2 ANQGSEA. V shed 2 bases, J shed 5 bases, and the junction held 8 bases outside the gene matches. The CDR3 runs to 16 residues. In DNA, the CDR3 is TGCAGCGTTGAATCGGGACAGGGGGCGCAAGGAGATACGCAGTATTTT. Protein product: CSVESGQGAQGDTQYF.

This clonotype has ten or more counts. The chain combines TRBV5-1 with TRBJ2-2; D uncertain. This CDR3 is 17 amino acids long. Trimming cost V 4 bases and J 4 bases, with 20 bases left between them. Germline CDR1 and CDR2: SGHRS and YFSETQ. Here the CDR3 reads CASSRRESPGVTGELFF. CDR3 DNA: TGCGCCAGCAGCCGCCGCGAGAGCCCGGGCGTCACCGGGGAGCTGTTTTTT.

There are many counts of this clonotype. The chain uses TRBV29-1 and TRBJ2-7; D call uncertain. The CDR3 loop spans 11 amino acids. Germline CDR1 SQVTM, CDR2 ANQGSEA. V was pared by 2 bases and J by 6 bases, with 8 bases between. CDR3 residues: CSVEWEIEQYF. CDR3 coding DNA: TGCAGCGTTGAATGGGAAATCGAGCAGTACTTC.

This clonotype was counted only a few times. The rearrangement links TRBV7-9 to TRBJ1-5; D gene ambiguous. The V gene lost 7 bases and the J gene lost 9 bases, with 19 bases spanning the gap. Germline lookup yields CDR1 SEHNR and CDR2 FQNEAQ (reference sequence). CDR3 length equals 14 residues. In nucleotides, the CDR3 is TGTGCCAGCACCCTTGACACGCCAAACTGGCCCCAGCATTTT. Its translation is CASTLDTPNWPQHF.

This clonotype was recorded at least ten times. V usage is TRBV7-9 and J usage is TRBJ1-4; 9 nucleotides agree with TRBD1. The CDR3 sequence is 14 residues long. Germline CDR1 and CDR2: SEHNR and FQNEAQ (reference sequence). Germline trimming cut 7 bases from V and 8 bases from J; bases unmatched to any gene: 8. CDR3 sequence reads: CASNFGTGHEKLFF. The DNA for the CDR3 is TGTGCCAGCAACTTCGGGACAGGGCACGAAAAACTGTTTTTT.

Ten or more counts support this clonotype. V usage is TRBV6-1 and J usage is TRBJ1-1, with 9 bases aligning to TRBD1. The CDR3 has 14 amino acids. Germline CDR1 MNHNS, CDR2 SASEGT. The V segment lost 6 bases and the J segment 0 bases; nucleotides outside the gene matches: 2. CDR3 region: CASSRTGVNTEAFF. The DNA of the CDR3 is TGTGCCAGCAGCCGGACAGGGGTGAACACTGAAGCTTTCTTT.

This clonotype was detected a few times. V usage is TRBV6-5 and J usage is TRBJ1-2; no clear D gene. The CDR3 spans 14 residues. Trimming removed 0 bases from V and 5 bases from J, with 10 bases in between. Germline V gives CDR1 MNHEY, CDR2 SVGAGI. The CDR3: CASSYSGSYYGYTF. The CDR3 nucleotides are TGTGCCAGCAGTTACTCGGGCAGCTATTATGGCTACACCTTC.

This clonotype appeared many times. This sequence joins TRBV11-2 and TRBJ2-7, with D unresolved. The CDR3 is 16 residues long. The V gene lost 5 bases and the J gene lost 5 bases, with 22 bases spanning the gap. Germline CDR1 is SGHAT and CDR2 is FQNNGV. CDR3 in amino acids: CASSGFPPNGLDEQYF. The CDR3 DNA reads TGTGCCAGCAGCGGGTTCCCCCCGAATGGGCTGGACGAGCAGTACTTC. Full variable domain (missing parts from reference TRBV11-2 and TRBJ2-7): EAGVAQSPRYKIIEKRQSVAFWCNPISGHATLYWYQQILGQGPKLLIQFQNNGVVDDSQLPKDRFSAERLKGVDSTLKIQPAKLEDSAVYLCASSGFPPNGLDEQYFGPGTRLTVT.

This clonotype was observed at least ten times. This rearrangement joins TRBV4-3 to TRBJ2-4; TRBD2 matches 11 bases. This CDR3 has 18 amino acids. Germline CDR1 and CDR2: LGHNA and YSLEER. J gave up 6 bases and V 1 base, and 11 bases lay outside the gene matches. CDR3 bases: TGCGCCAGCAGCCAAGCTACTAGCGGGAGCAGCATATTAAACATTCAGTACTTC. This gives the protein CASSQATSGSSILNIQYF.

This clonotype has at least ten counts. The gene calls are TRBV4-2 and TRBJ2-7; TRBD2 agrees at 7 bases. After removal of 3 bases from V and 3 bases from J, the junction contained 8 bases not matched to a gene. The CDR3 extends over 15 amino acids. Per germline, CDR1 LGHNA and CDR2 YNFKEQ. Written as DNA, the CDR3 is TGTGCCAGCAGCCATCGTGGCACGGGGGGCTACGAGCAGTACTTC. As protein: CASSHRGTGGYEQYF.

There are a few counts of this clonotype. This sequence joins TRBV3-1 and TRBJ2-1, with 10 bases identical to TRBD2. The CDR3 is 17 amino acids. Per the germline V gene, CDR1 is LGHDT and CDR2 is YNNKEL (reference sequence). Unmatched junction bases numbered 13, after V lost 5 bases and J lost 6 bases. The CDR3 protein is CASSLKPEREGSNEQFF. In DNA form, the CDR3 reads TGTGCCAGCAGCTTGAAACCTGAGCGGGAGGGTTCCAATGAGCAGTTCTTC.

The table lists this clonotype with many counts. The chain is built from TRBV7-9 and TRBJ2-7; TRBD2 matches at 7 bases. Germline V gene data show CDR1 as SEHNR and CDR2 as FQNEAQ (reference sequence). V was pared by 1 base and J by 2 bases, with 2 bases of the junction left unmatched. The CDR3 totals 14 residues. DNA of the CDR3: TGTGCCAGCAGCTTAGAAGCGGGAACCTACGAGCAGTACTTC. Translating gives CASSLEAGTYEQYF.

This clonotype was detected ten times or more. CDR3 sequence reads: CASRLAGNTGELFF. For the CDR3, the DNA is TGTGCCAGCAGACTAGCGGGAAACACCGGGGAGCTGTTTTTT. V and J are TRBV28 and TRBJ2-2; 10 positions agree with TRBD2. V was clipped by 6 bases and J by 2 bases; unmatched bases: 0. Germline values: CDR1 MDHEN, CDR2 SYDVKM. This CDR3 comprises 14 residues.

This clonotype appeared many times. The gene calls are TRBV11-2 and TRBJ2-2; D is ambiguous. CDR3 length: 13 residues. The germline V gene encodes CDR1 SGHAT and CDR2 FQNNGV. Trimming took off 4 bases at V and 6 bases at J, with 9 bases between the two ends. CDR3 loop: CASSSTFSGELFF. CDR3 in DNA: TGTGCCAGCAGCTCGACATTCTCCGGGGAGCTGTTTTTT.

This clonotype was seen a handful of times. This chain links TRBV5-1 with TRBJ2-2; possible D gene TRBD1, 5 bases. With 7 bases removed from V and 2 bases from J, the gap between germline ends came to 9 bases. There are 13 residues in the CDR3. Germline V gene lookup returns CDR1 SGHRS and CDR2 YFSETQ. In DNA, the CDR3 is TGCGCCAGCCCTTGGGGCAACACCGGGGAGCTGTTTTTT. This translates into CASPWGNTGELFF.

There are a few counts of this clonotype. This rearrangement joins TRBV27 to TRBJ2-3; no firm D call. Trimming removed 7 bases from V and 2 bases from J, with 19 bases in between. CDR3 size: 16 residues. The germline V gene encodes CDR1 MNHEY and CDR2 SMNVEV (reference sequence). DNA for the CDR3: TGTGCCAGCACTTCTGGGTGGATCGAAAACACAGATACGCAGTATTTT. It specifies CASTSGWIENTDTQYF.

This clonotype showed up many times. The chain carries TRBV30 and TRBJ2-2; D may be TRBD2 (5 bases). Trimming stripped 5 bases from V and 5 bases from J, with 9 bases between. Germline-derived CDR1 and CDR2 are GTSNPN and SVGIG (reference sequence). This CDR3 has 12 residues. CDR3: CAWDYNTGELFF. Written as DNA, the CDR3 is TGTGCCTGGGACTACAATACCGGGGAGCTGTTTTTT.

This clonotype was counted ten times or more. This chain joins TRBV5-1 and TRBJ2-1; 14 bases line up with TRBD2. The germline V gene encodes CDR1 SGHRS and CDR2 YFSETQ. Trimming at V came to 3 bases and at J to 5 bases, leaving 4 bases not matched to a gene. The CDR3 runs to 16 residues. The CDR3 DNA sequence: TGCGCCAGCAGCTGGGGACTAGCGGGAGTAGACAATGAGCAGTTCTTC. The encoded protein is CASSWGLAGVDNEQFF. Full variable domain (remainder filled in from reference TRBV5-1 and TRBJ2-1): KAGVTQTPRYLIKTRGQQVTLSCSPISGHRSVSWYQQTPGQGLQFLFEYFSETQRNKGNFPGRFSGRQFSNSRSEMNVSTLELGDSALYLCASSWGLAGVDNEQFFGPGTRLTVL.